Following are 8 T cell receptor beta chains from one sample sequenced in a study of blood T cell dynamics during melanoma immunotherapy. The data were produced by immunoSEQ multiplex PCR, yet TCRdb's version contains in-frame clones alone and is incomplete. The data contain thousands of clones, approximately 83% of them seen just once; the ten biggest clones take up under 45%. The sample's time point: pre-treatment baseline. This material consisted of blood, taken from a patient treated with checkpoint blockade. Receptor source: a human donor with melanoma. Some clones in this sample may be carry-over from other donors' samples.

The chain employs TRBV14 and TRBJ2-2; perhaps TRBD2 as D (5 bases). Germline CDR1 SGHDN, CDR2 FVKESK. The length of the CDR3 is 15 residues. Deletions cut 2 bases from V and 6 bases from J, with 13 bases between. This chain's CDR3 is CASSQIRGLSGELFF. In nucleotides, the CDR3 is TGTGCCAGCAGCCAAATTCGAGGACTTTCCGGGGAGCTGTTTTTT.

V is TRBV19 and J is TRBJ2-5, with D hard to call. In germline, CDR1 is LNHDA, CDR2 SQIVND (reference sequence). V gave up 3 bases and J gave up 1 base, with 6 bases separating them. The CDR3 is 13 residues long. In DNA, the CDR3 is TGTGCCAGTAGTATGGGCCTCCAAGAGACCCAGTACTTC. This translates into CASSMGLQETQYF.

The rearrangement links TRBV19 to TRBJ2-1, with D possibly TRBD1 on 6 matching bases. The V end was cut by 1 base, the J end by 9 bases, with 16 bases between. The germline gives CDR1 LNHDA, CDR2 SQIVND (reference sequence). CDR3 length equals 15 residues. The DNA for the CDR3 is TGTGCCAGTAGTATAGTCCACCGAGGGGGTATTGAGCAGTTCTTC. As protein: CASSIVHRGGIEQFF.

The V gene is TRBV30, the J gene TRBJ2-1, with D perhaps TRBD2 (5 bases). Germline loops: CDR1 GTSNPN, CDR2 SVGIG (reference sequence). This CDR3 has 14 amino acids. V gave up 2 bases and J gave up 9 bases, with 17 bases separating them. CDR3 amino acids: CAWSRLANSGEQFF. Here the CDR3 DNA reads TGTGCCTGGAGTAGGTTAGCGAATAGTGGTGAGCAGTTCTTC. Combining the CDR3 with reference TRBV30 and TRBJ2-1 gives the whole variable domain SQTIHQWPATLVQPVGSPLSLECTVEGTSNPNLYWYRQAAGRGLQLLFYSVGIGQISSEVPQNLSASRPQDRQFILSSKKLLLSDSGFYLCAWSRLANSGEQFFGPGTRLTVL.

J is TRBJ2-3 and V is TRBV30, with 10 nucleotides matching TRBD2. Germline V CDR1 and CDR2: GTSNPN, SVGIG (reference sequence). The CDR3 runs to 14 residues. J was trimmed by 5 bases and V by 1 base; bases with no gene match: 3. The CDR3 is CAWSALAGVDTQYF. CDR3 sequence (DNA): TGTGCCTGGAGTGCGCTAGCGGGAGTAGATACGCAGTATTTT.

V gene TRBV19 combines with J gene TRBJ2-1; 9 nucleotides line up with TRBD2. The CDR3 covers 12 residues. Losses at the gene ends were 5 bases for V and 14 bases for J; bases not matched to a gene: 7. Germline V gene data show CDR1 as LNHDA and CDR2 as SQIVND (reference sequence). The CDR3 DNA is TGTGCCAGTAGTCAAGGGACTAGCTCAGAGTTCTTC. Protein: CASSQGTSSEFF.

The chain employs TRBV4-1 and TRBJ1-1; 7 bases fit TRBD1. This CDR3 is built from 14 residues. Germline loops: CDR1 MGHRA, CDR2 YSYEKL. The V segment lost 6 bases and the J segment 1 base; nucleotides outside the gene matches: 5. The CDR3 region has the DNA TGCGCCAGCAGGTTAGGACAGGAGAACACTGAAGCTTTCTTT. Protein sequence: CASRLGQENTEAFF.

J is TRBJ2-7 and V is TRBV10-2; 9 bases are a match to TRBD1. The CDR3 is made up of 16 amino acids. Losses at the gene ends were 6 bases for V and 0 bases for J; bases not matched to a gene: 9. The germline V gene encodes CDR1 WSHSY and CDR2 SAAADI. CDR3 loop: CASSGPWDRDSYEQYF. DNA of the CDR3: TGCGCCAGCAGCGGCCCCTGGGACAGGGACTCCTACGAGCAGTACTTC.